One sample yielded the 30 T cell receptor beta chains listed below, sequenced in a study of blood T cell dynamics during melanoma immunotherapy. Described time point: week 3, after first cycle of checkpoint inhibitor. Libraries were prepared by immunoSEQ multiplex PCR; TCRdb keeps only in-frame clonotypes and omits some of them. The sample contains about 7,000 clones, about 80% of which appear only once. Sequences were derived from blood, sampled from a patient treated with checkpoint blockade. The receptors were gathered from a human donor with melanoma.

This sequence joins TRBV19 and TRBJ2-6, with 8 bases identical to TRBD1. The CDR3 is 21 residues long. From germline, CDR1 is LNHDA and CDR2 SQIVND (reference sequence). V gave up 0 bases and J gave up 1 base; unmatched junction bases: 14. The CDR3 nucleotides are TGTGCCAGTAGTATAGAACGCGCCACCCGGGACAGGTTTTCTGGGGCCAACGTCCTGACTTTC. Its translation: CASSIERATRDRFSGANVLTF.

V is TRBV7-2 and J is TRBJ2-1; TRBD2 agrees at 11 bases. CDR3 length equals 17 residues. The germline CDR1 and CDR2 sequences are SGHTA and FQGNSA. The junction had 13 bases not matched to a gene; V was cut back by 5 bases and J by 7 bases. CDR3 in DNA: TGTGCCAGCAGCCAACGCCCGGGACTAGCGGCTCTAAATGAGCAGTTCTTC. Its protein product is CASSQRPGLAALNEQFF.

V is TRBV13 and J is TRBJ1-3; no reliable D call. The CDR3 contains 14 residues. Germline values: CDR1 PRHDT, CDR2 FYEKMQ (reference sequence). Trimming took off 4 bases at V and 3 bases at J, with 10 bases between the two ends. The CDR3 reads CASSSGWVGNTIYF. In nucleotides, the CDR3 is TGTGCCAGCAGCTCAGGATGGGTTGGAAACACCATATATTTT.

The V and J genes are TRBV6-6 and TRBJ1-5; D gene ambiguous. Germline loops: CDR1 MNHNY, CDR2 SVGAGI (reference sequence). This CDR3 is 8 amino acids long. Trimming took off 11 bases at V and 9 bases at J, with 5 bases between the two ends. The DNA of the CDR3 is TGTGCCCGCCGGCCCCAGCATTTT. Its protein is CARRPQHF.

The V and J genes are TRBV9 and TRBJ1-6; D may be TRBD1 (6 bases). The CDR3 spans 15 residues. Germline loops: CDR1 SGDLS, CDR2 YYNGEE. V lost 4 bases, J lost 6 bases, and 14 bases lay in between. CDR3 nucleotides: TGTGCCAGCAGCACCGGCGACAGGCCTAATTCACCCCTCCACTTT. Translating it yields CASSTGDRPNSPLHF.

This chain uses TRBV5-4 with TRBJ1-2; D unclear. V dropped 0 bases and J dropped 2 bases, with 14 bases sitting between them. Germline V gene lookup returns CDR1 SGHNT and CDR2 YYREEE (reference sequence). This CDR3 has 16 amino acids. The CDR3 nucleotides read TGTGCCAGCAGCTTGGCCGGTGGAGAATCAAACTATGGCTACACCTTC. Its protein is CASSLAGGESNYGYTF.

This clone is labeled as medium-sized (0.01 to 0.1%). The gene calls are TRBV6-5 and TRBJ2-3; 7 nucleotides align to TRBD2. The CDR3 totals 13 residues. J lost 6 bases, V lost 4 bases, and 4 bases had no gene match. Germline V lookup: CDR1 MNHEY, CDR2 SVGAGI. CDR3 in DNA: TGTGCCAGCAGTTTTAGCGGGTCCGATACGCAGTATTTT. It is translated as CASSFSGSDTQYF.

CDR3 coding DNA: TGTGCCAGCAGCTTAAACCTGAAGACTTCCTATGGCTACACCTTC. It specifies CASSLNLKTSYGYTF. The gene calls are TRBV11-2 and TRBJ1-2; no reliable D call. The CDR3 totals 15 residues. Looked up from germline, CDR1 is SGHAT and CDR2 is FQNNGV. The ends were cut back, 2 bases at V and 4 bases at J, with 14 bases in the middle.

This clone was counted between two and nine times. The rearrangement links TRBV7-3 to TRBJ2-5, with D perhaps matching TRBD2 (5 bases). V lost 3 bases, J lost 3 bases, and 8 bases lay in between. The germline V gene has CDR1 SGHTA and CDR2 FQGTGA. This CDR3 has 13 residues. CDR3 sequence: CASSLSGEETQYF. DNA for the CDR3: TGTGCCAGCAGCTTGAGCGGAGAAGAGACCCAGTACTTC.

V gene TRBV6-6 combines with J gene TRBJ2-7; TRBD1 is a possible D gene (6 bases). There are 12 residues in the CDR3. Per germline, CDR1 MNHNY and CDR2 SVGAGI (reference sequence). V gave up 8 bases and J gave up 0 bases, with 8 bases separating them. CDR3 DNA: TGTGCCAGCGGCAGGGGCTCCTACGAGCAGTACTTC. Amino acids: CASGRGSYEQYF.

On this clone: The junction departs from the called germline gene at one end, perhaps through a read error. This sample includes further DNA sequences coding for the same CDR3. The chain uses TRBV5-8 and TRBJ1-5; no clear D. This CDR3 spans 15 amino acids. Germline CDR1 and CDR2: SGHTS and YDEGEE. The CDR3 DNA is TGTGCCAGCAGCTTAGAGGGAGCTAGCAATCAGCCCCAGCACTTT. Amino acid sequence: CASSLEGASNQPQHF.

The chain uses TRBV6-5 and TRBJ2-1; perhaps TRBD2 as D (7 bases). V dropped 2 bases and J dropped 2 bases, with 13 bases sitting between them. Looked up from germline, CDR1 is MNHEY and CDR2 is SVGAGI. The CDR3 is made up of 16 amino acids. In DNA, the CDR3 is TGTGCCAGCAGTTACGGGGCGGGGGCGACCTACAATGAGCAGTTCTTC. Translating it yields CASSYGAGATYNEQFF.

V and J are TRBV5-4 and TRBJ2-7; 8 bases match TRBD1. The germline CDR1 and CDR2 sequences are SGHNT and YYREEE (reference sequence). V was pared by 4 bases and J by 4 bases, with 4 bases of the junction left unmatched. CDR3 length: 13 amino acids. CDR3: CASSLRQGYEQYF. The DNA for the CDR3 is TGTGCCAGCAGCCTCCGACAGGGGTACGAGCAGTACTTC.

The gene calls are TRBV12-5 and TRBJ2-7; the D gene is possibly TRBD1 (6 bases). The ends were cut back, 6 bases at V and 2 bases at J, with 17 bases in the middle. Germline V lookup: CDR1 LGHNT, CDR2 FRNRAP. The CDR3 is 15 amino acids. CDR3 sequence: CASGFTGSGTYEQYF. The CDR3 DNA sequence: TGTGCTAGTGGCTTTACAGGGTCCGGTACCTACGAGCAGTACTTC. Complete variable domain (other parts from reference TRBV12-5 and TRBJ2-7): DARVTQTPRHKVTEMGQEVTMRCQPILGHNTVFWYRQTMMQGLELLAYFRNRAPLDDSGMPKDRFSAEMPDATLATLKIQPSEPRDSAVYFCASGFTGSGTYEQYFGPGTRLTVT.

This rearrangement joins TRBV7-9 to TRBJ1-3; D is uncertain. Germline V CDR1 and CDR2: SEHNR, FQNEAQ (reference sequence). The V end was cut by 7 bases, the J end by 0 bases, with 13 bases between. This CDR3 has 15 residues. The CDR3 DNA sequence: TGTGCCAGCACTTACGGTCTGAACTCTGGAAACACCATATATTTT. It yields the protein CASTYGLNSGNTIYF.

This rearrangement joins TRBV7-3 to TRBJ1-2; D might be TRBD1 (5 bases). Germline-derived CDR1 and CDR2 are SGHTA and FQGTGA. This CDR3 has 13 residues. Trimming pared 1 base from V and 8 bases from J, leaving 11 bases between. Here the CDR3 DNA reads TGTGCCAGCAGCTTAAACTCAGGGCTCGGCTACACCTTC. Translating gives CASSLNSGLGYTF.

The J gene is TRBJ1-6, the V gene TRBV5-1; D is uncertain. Trimming removed 0 bases from V and 9 bases from J, with 7 bases in between. The CDR3 runs 13 residues. From germline, CDR1 is SGHRS and CDR2 YFSETQ. The CDR3 nucleotides read TGCGCCAGCAGCTTGGCGGCCCTTTCACCCCTCCACTTT. Its protein product is CASSLAALSPLHF.

Worth noting for this clone: The junction and the germline gene differ at one end; a read error may be behind it. The V gene is TRBV6-6, the J gene TRBJ2-3; D may be TRBD1 or TRBD2 (5 bases each). This CDR3 contains 12 residues. The germline V gene has CDR1 MNHNY and CDR2 SVGAGI (reference sequence). The CDR3 region has the DNA TGTGCCAGCAGCCTGCCCGGGACCCCTGGGAATTTT. Its translation is CASSLPGTPGNF.

V usage is TRBV2 and J usage is TRBJ2-2; TRBD2 is a possible D gene (7 bases). V lost 3 bases and J lost 5, with 16 bases in between. Per the germline V gene, CDR1 is SNHLY and CDR2 is FYNNEI. The CDR3 runs to 16 residues. The CDR3 sequence is CASSDSRGPITGELFF. Here the CDR3 DNA reads TGTGCCAGCAGTGACTCGCGGGGGCCGATAACCGGGGAGCTGTTTTTT.

The V and J genes are TRBV2 and TRBJ1-4; D is undetermined. Germline V gene lookup returns CDR1 SNHLY and CDR2 FYNNEI. There are 16 residues in the CDR3. Trimming removed 7 bases at V and 0 bases at J, with 15 bases between. CDR3 region: CASTTRSLATNEKLFF. CDR3 nucleotide sequence: TGTGCCAGCACTACGCGGTCACTTGCAACTAATGAAAAACTGTTTTTT. The full variable domain, with the rest looked up from reference TRBV2 and TRBJ1-4, is EPEVTQTPSHQVTQMGQEVILRCVPISNHLYFYWYRQILGQKVEFLVSFYNNEISEKSEIFDDQFSVERPDGSNFTLKIRSTKLEDSAMYFCASTTRSLATNEKLFFGSGTQLSVL.

The chain employs TRBV29-1 and TRBJ2-1; D not certain. Germline-derived CDR1 and CDR2 are SQVTM and ANQGSEA. This CDR3 has 11 residues. V gave up 2 bases and J gave up 9 bases, with 8 bases separating them. CDR3 coding DNA: TGCAGCGTTGAATCCGGGTCTGAGCAGTTCTTC. Translation: CSVESGSEQFF.

The chain is built from TRBV9 and TRBJ2-1, with 15 bases matching TRBD2. CDR1 is SGDLS and CDR2 is YYNGEE in the germline V gene. The CDR3 covers 18 residues. V lost 5 bases and J lost 3; bases outside the gene matches: 9. The CDR3 nucleotides read TGTGCCAGCAGTCCGGGACTAGCGGGGGGACGAGTCTACAATGAGCAGTTCTTC. Translating it yields CASSPGLAGGRVYNEQFF. The variable domain in full, with the rest retrieved from reference TRBV9 and TRBJ2-1, is DSGVTQTPKHLITATGQRVTLRCSPRSGDLSVYWYQQSLDQGLQFLIQYYNGEERAKGNILERFSAQQFPDLHSELNLSSLELGDSALYFCASSPGLAGGRVYNEQFFGPGTRLTVL.

V is TRBV9 and J is TRBJ2-4; D possibly corresponds to TRBD1 (5 bases). The CDR3 contains 13 residues. V lost 7 bases, J lost 0 bases, and 8 bases lay in between. The germline CDR1 and CDR2 sequences are SGDLS and YYNGEE. Here the CDR3 reads CASEGEAKNIQYF. The CDR3 coding sequence is TGTGCCAGCGAAGGGGAAGCCAAAAACATTCAGTACTTC.

The chain employs TRBV4-1 and TRBJ1-2; no firm D call. The length of the CDR3 is 18 residues. Germline V gene lookup returns CDR1 MGHRA and CDR2 YSYEKL. Deletions cut 0 bases from V and 3 bases from J, with 20 bases between. The CDR3 DNA is TGCGCCAGCAGCCAAGATAAAGGGATGGTACGGAATCACTATGGCTACACCTTC. Translation: CASSQDKGMVRNHYGYTF.

This clone has a handful of counts. The J gene is TRBJ1-1, the V gene TRBV19; D is possibly TRBD1 (6 bases). Germline lookup yields CDR1 LNHDA and CDR2 SQIVND (reference sequence). V was cut by 2 bases and J by 5 bases, with 12 bases left in between. This CDR3 is 14 amino acids long. Here the CDR3 reads CASSISGALTEAFF. Written as DNA, the CDR3 is TGTGCCAGTAGTATATCAGGGGCCTTAACTGAAGCTTTCTTT.

This sequence joins TRBV28 and TRBJ1-2; 9 bases are shared with TRBD1. The CDR3 is 14 amino acids. V lost 5 bases, J lost 8 bases, and 9 bases stayed unmatched. Germline values: CDR1 MDHEN, CDR2 SYDVKM. The CDR3 reads CASSLPGQGQGYTF. In DNA, the CDR3 is TGTGCCAGCAGTCTACCGGGACAGGGCCAGGGCTACACCTTC.

This chain joins TRBV21-1 and TRBJ1-5. TRBV21-1 is a documented pseudogene. This CDR3 comprises 16 residues. This chain's CDR3 is CASRVTLHWHHQPQHF. In DNA form, the CDR3 reads TGTGCCAGCAGGGTTACTTTACATTGGCATCATCAGCCCCAGCATTTT.

The count of this clone is one. The V gene is TRBV6-1, the J gene TRBJ2-2; D remains ambiguous. V was clipped by 2 bases and J by 2 bases, with 18 bases between them. CDR1 MNHNS and CDR2 SASEGT come from the germline V gene. The CDR3 loop spans 18 amino acids. The CDR3 protein is CASSELGRGRINTGELFF. CDR3 DNA sequence: TGTGCCAGCAGTGAATTGGGCCGCGGCCGGATTAACACCGGGGAGCTGTTTTTT.

The rearrangement links TRBV19 to TRBJ2-4; no clear D gene. Germline CDR1 reads LNHDA; CDR2 reads SQIVND (reference sequence). Trimming cost V 4 bases and J 9 bases, with 10 bases left between them. This CDR3 spans 12 amino acids. The CDR3: CASSTALGIQYF. CDR3 in DNA: TGTGCCAGTAGTACCGCCCTGGGCATTCAGTACTTC.

V usage is TRBV7-2 and J usage is TRBJ1-6; the D gene is possibly TRBD1 (5 bases). This CDR3 is built from 13 residues. Deletions cut 0 bases from V and 8 bases from J, with 5 bases between. Germline CDR1 and CDR2: SGHTA and FQGNSA. The CDR3 spells CASSLAGDSPLHF. In DNA, the CDR3 is TGTGCCAGCAGCTTAGCAGGGGATTCACCCCTCCACTTT.